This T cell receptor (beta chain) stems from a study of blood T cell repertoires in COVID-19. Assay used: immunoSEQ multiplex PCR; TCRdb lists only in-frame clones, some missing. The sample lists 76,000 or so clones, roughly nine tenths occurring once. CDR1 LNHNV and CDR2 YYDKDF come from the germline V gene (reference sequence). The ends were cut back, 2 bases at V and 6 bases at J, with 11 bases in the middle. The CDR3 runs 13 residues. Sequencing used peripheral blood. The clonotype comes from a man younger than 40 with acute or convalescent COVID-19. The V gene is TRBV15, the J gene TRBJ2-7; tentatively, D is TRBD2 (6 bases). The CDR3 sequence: CATSRTREVEQYF. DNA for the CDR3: TGTGCCACCAGCAGAACGAGGGAGGTCGAGCAGTACTTC.